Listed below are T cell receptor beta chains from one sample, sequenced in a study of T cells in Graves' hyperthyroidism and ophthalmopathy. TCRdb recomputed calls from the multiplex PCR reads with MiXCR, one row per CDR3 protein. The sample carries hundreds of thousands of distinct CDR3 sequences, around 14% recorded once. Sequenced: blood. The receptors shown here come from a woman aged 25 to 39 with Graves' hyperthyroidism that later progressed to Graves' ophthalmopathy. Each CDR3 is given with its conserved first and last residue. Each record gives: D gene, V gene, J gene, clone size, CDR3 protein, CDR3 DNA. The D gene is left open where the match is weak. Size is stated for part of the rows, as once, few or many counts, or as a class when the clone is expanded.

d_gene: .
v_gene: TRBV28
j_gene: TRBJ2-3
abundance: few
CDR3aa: CASSPGLRTDTQYF
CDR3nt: TGTGCCAGCAGTCCCGGACTCCGCACAGATACGCAGTATTTT

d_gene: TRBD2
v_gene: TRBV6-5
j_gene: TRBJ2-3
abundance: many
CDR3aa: CASSYSKSAGAHGSQYF
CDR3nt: TGTGCCAGCAGTTACTCGAAATCTGCGGGAGCGCATGGGTCGCAGTATTTT

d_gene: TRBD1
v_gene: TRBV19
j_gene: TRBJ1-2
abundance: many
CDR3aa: CASSIMGTGLGYTF
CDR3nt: TGTGCCAGTAGTATAATGGGGACAGGGCTGGGCTACACCTTC

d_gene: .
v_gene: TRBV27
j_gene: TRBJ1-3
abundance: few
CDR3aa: CASRTGKRPIYF
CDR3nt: TGTGCCAGCAGGACGGGGAAAAGGCCCATATATTTT

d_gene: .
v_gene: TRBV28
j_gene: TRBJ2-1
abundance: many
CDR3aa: CASRMTGTYNEQFF
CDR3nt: TGTGCCAGCAGGATGACTGGTACCTACAATGAGCAGTTCTTC

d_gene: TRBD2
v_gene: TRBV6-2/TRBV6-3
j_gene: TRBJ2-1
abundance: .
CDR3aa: CASSWGLAGYNEQFF
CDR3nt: TGTGCCAGCAGTTGGGGACTAGCGGGTTACAATGAGCAGTTCTTC

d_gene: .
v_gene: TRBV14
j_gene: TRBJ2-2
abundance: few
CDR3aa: CASSQDRWGPGELFF
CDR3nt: TGTGCCAGCAGCCAAGATCGATGGGGTCCCGGGGAGCTGTTTTTT

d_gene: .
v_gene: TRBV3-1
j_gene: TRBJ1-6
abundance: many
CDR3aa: CASSQESKFQSSYNSPLHF
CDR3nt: TGTGCCAGCAGCCAAGAATCCAAGTTCCAGAGCTCCTATAATTCACCCCTCCACTTT

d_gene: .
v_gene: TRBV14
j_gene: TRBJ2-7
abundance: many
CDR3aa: CASSHSGLGPYEQYF
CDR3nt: TGTGCCAGCAGCCATTCAGGTTTGGGCCCCTACGAGCAGTACTTC

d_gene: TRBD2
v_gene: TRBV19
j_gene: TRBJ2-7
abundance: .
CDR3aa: CASRRISGSNDRNEQYF
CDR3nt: TGTGCCAGTAGGCGAATTAGCGGGAGCAATGATAGGAACGAGCAGTACTTC

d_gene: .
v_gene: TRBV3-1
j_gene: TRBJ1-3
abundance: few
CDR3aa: CASSQGAGNTVYF
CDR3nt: TGTGCCAGCAGCCAAGGTGCTGGAAACACCGTATATTTT

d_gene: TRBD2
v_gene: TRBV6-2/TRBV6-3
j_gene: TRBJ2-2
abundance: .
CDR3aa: CASSTGGPTGELFF
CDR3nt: TGTGCCAGCAGTACGGGGGGGCCCACCGGGGAGCTGTTTTTT

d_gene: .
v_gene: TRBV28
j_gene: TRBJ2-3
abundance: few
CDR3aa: CASVGASDAQYF
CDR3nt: TGTGCCAGCGTTGGGGCTTCAGATGCGCAGTATTTT

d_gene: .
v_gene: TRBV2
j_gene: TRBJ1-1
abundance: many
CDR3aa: CASSRDWNTEAFF
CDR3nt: TGTGCCAGCAGTAGGGATTGGAACACTGAAGCTTTCTTT

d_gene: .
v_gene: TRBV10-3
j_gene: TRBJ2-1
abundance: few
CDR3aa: CAISEPRESDEQFF
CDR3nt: TGTGCCATCAGTGAGCCACGGGAGAGCGATGAGCAGTTCTTC

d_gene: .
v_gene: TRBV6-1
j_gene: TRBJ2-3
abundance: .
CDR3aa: CASSETGWGASTDSQYF
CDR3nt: TGTGCCAGCAGTGAAACTGGATGGGGCGCGAGCACAGATTCGCAGTATTTT

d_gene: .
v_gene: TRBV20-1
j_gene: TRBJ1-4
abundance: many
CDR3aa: CSAPVLDVLFF
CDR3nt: TGCAGTGCCCCTGTCCTGGACGTACTGTTTTTT

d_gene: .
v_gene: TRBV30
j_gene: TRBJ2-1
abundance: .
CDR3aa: CAWSQMGTPSYNEQFF
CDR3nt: TGTGCCTGGAGTCAAATGGGGACTCCCTCCTACAATGAGCAGTTCTTC

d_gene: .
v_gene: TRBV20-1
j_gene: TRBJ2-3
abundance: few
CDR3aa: CSAQPTETQYF
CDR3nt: TGCAGTGCTCAGCCGACGGAGACGCAGTATTTT

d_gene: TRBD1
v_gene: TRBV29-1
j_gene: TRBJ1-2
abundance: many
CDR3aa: CSADDRAGPGGYTF
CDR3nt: TGCAGCGCCGACGACAGGGCGGGTCCAGGTGGCTACACCTTC

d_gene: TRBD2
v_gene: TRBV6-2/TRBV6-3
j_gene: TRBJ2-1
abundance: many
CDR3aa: CASSYFAAGDNEQFF
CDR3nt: TGTGCCAGCAGTTACTTTGCAGCGGGAGACAATGAGCAGTTCTTC

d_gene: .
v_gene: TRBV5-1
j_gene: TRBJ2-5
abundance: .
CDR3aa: CASSLVAETQYF
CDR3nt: TGCGCCAGCAGCTTGGTCGCTGAGACCCAGTACTTC

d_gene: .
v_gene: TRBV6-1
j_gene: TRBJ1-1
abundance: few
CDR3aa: CASWSWTAGTEAFF
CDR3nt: TGTGCCAGCTGGTCCTGGACGGCGGGTACTGAAGCTTTCTTT

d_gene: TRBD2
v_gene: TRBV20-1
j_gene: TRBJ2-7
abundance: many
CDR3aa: CSARTSGPSYEQYF
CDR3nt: TGCAGTGCTAGAACTAGCGGGCCCTCCTACGAGCAGTACTTC

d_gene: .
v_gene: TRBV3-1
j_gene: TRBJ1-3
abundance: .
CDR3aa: CASSLAAGSSGNTIYF
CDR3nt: TGTGCCAGCAGCTTAGCAGCAGGGAGTTCGGGAAACACCATATATTTT

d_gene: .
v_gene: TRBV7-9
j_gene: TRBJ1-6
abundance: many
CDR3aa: CASSLTDNNSPLHF
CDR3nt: TGTGCCAGCAGCTTGACAGATAATAATTCACCCCTCCACTTT

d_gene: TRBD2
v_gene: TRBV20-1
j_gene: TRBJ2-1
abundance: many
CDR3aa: CSARDLAGGYNEQFF
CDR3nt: TGCAGTGCTAGAGACTTAGCGGGAGGCTACAATGAGCAGTTCTTC

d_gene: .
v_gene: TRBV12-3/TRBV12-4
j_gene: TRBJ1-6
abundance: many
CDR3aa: CASSLDFNSPLHF
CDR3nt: TGTGCCAGCAGTTTAGACTTTAATTCACCCCTCCACTTT

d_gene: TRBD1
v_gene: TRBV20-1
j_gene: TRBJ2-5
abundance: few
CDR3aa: CSARLTTGVETQYF
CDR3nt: TGCAGTGCTAGATTAACGACAGGGGTGGAGACCCAGTACTTC

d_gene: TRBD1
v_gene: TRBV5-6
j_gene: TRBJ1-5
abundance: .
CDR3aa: CASSLLLTGTSNQPQHF
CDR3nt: TGTGCCAGCAGCCTCCTTTTGACAGGGACGAGCAATCAGCCCCAGCATTTT

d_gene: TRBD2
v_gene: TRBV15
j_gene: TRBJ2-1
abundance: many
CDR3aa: CATSRVPGGTYNEQFF
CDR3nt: TGTGCCACCAGCAGAGTTCCGGGAGGGACCTACAATGAGCAGTTCTTC

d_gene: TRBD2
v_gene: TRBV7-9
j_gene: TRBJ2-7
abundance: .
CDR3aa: CASSALAATPPYEQYF
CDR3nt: TGTGCCAGCAGCGCTCTAGCGGCCACCCCCCCCTACGAGCAGTACTTC

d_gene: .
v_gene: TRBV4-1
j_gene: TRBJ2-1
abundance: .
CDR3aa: CASSQEIADSLYNEQFF
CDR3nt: TGCGCCAGCAGCCAAGAGATAGCGGACAGCTTATACAATGAGCAGTTCTTC

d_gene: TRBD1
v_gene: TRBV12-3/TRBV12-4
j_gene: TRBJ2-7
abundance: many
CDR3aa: CASNSGQDEQYF
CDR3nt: TGTGCCAGCAACTCCGGACAGGACGAGCAGTACTTC

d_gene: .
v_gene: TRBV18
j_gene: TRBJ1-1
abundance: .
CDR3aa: CASSPPIGKGTVNTEAFF
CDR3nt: TGTGCCAGCTCACCACCCATTGGGAAGGGAACAGTGAACACTGAAGCTTTCTTT

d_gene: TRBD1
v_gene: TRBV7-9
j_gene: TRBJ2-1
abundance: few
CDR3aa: CASSLRSIWQEDMKGGQFF
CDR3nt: TGTGCCAGCAGCTTAAGGTCTATTTGGCAGGAGGACATGAAAGGGGGCCAGTTCTTC

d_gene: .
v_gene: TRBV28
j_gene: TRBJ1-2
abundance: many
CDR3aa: CASSWAGADYGYTF
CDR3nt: TGTGCCAGCAGTTGGGCGGGGGCTGACTATGGCTACACCTTC

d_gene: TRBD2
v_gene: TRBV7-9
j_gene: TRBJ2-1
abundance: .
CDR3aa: CASSLRTSGTDNEQFF
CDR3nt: TGTGCCAGCAGCTTAAGGACTAGCGGGACCGACAATGAGCAGTTCTTC

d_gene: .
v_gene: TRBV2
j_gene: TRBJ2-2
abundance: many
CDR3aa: CASTLPAGSGPINTGELFF
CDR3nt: TGTGCCAGCACCTTGCCCGCCGGCAGCGGTCCTATTAACACCGGGGAGCTGTTTTTT

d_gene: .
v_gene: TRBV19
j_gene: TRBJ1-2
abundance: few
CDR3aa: CASSIGARGHTF
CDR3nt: TGTGCCAGTAGTATCGGGGCCAGGGGTCACACCTTC

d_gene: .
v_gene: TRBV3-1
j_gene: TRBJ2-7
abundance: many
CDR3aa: CASSQGEGYYEQYF
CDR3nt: TGTGCCAGCAGCCAAGGTGAGGGTTACTACGAGCAGTACTTC

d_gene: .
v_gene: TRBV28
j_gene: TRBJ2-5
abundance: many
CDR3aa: CASSLFGEGIRSQETQYF
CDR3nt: TGTGCCAGCAGTTTATTTGGAGAGGGTATCAGGAGCCAGGAGACCCAGTACTTC

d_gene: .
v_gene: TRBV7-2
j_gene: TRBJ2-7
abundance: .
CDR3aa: CASSLSQGLSYEQFF
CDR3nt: TGTGCCAGCAGCTTATCCCAGGGCCTCTCCTACGAGCAGTTCTTT

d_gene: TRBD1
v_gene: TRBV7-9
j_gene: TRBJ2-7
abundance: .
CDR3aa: CASRDDRGPQFYEQYF
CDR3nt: TGTGCCAGCAGGGACGACAGGGGGCCACAATTTTACGAGCAGTACTTC

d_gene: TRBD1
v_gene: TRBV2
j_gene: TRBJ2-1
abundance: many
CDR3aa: CASRSGQGMHNEQFF
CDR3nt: TGTGCCAGCAGAAGCGGACAGGGGATGCATAATGAGCAGTTCTTC

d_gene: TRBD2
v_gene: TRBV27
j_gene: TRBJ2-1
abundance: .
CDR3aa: CASSSSSGSHGNEQFF
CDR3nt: TGTGCCAGCAGTTCCTCTAGCGGGTCTCACGGGAATGAGCAGTTCTTC

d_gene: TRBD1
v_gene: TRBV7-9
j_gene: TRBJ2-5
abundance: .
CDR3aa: CASSQRQGQETQYF
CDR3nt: TGTGCCAGCAGTCAAAGACAGGGCCAAGAGACCCAGTACTTC

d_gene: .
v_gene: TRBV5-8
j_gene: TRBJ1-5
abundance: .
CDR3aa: CASRQDISNQPQHF
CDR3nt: TGTGCCAGCAGACAGGACATTAGCAATCAGCCCCAGCATTTT

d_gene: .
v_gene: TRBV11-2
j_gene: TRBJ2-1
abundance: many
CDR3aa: CASSLEPQGVDEQFF
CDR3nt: TGTGCCAGCAGCTTAGAGCCACAGGGCGTCGATGAGCAGTTCTTC

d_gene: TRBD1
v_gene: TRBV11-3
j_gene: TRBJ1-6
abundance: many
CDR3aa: CASSPEGGHSPLHF
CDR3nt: TGTGCCAGCAGCCCCGAAGGGGGCCATTCACCCCTCCACTTT

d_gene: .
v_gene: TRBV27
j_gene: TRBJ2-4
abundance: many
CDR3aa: CASSSTQNIQYF
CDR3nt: TGTGCCAGCAGTTCGACCCAAAACATTCAGTACTTC

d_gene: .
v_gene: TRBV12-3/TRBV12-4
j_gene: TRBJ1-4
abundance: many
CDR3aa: CASNGELNEKLFF
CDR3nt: TGTGCCAGCAACGGGGAACTTAATGAAAAACTGTTTTTT

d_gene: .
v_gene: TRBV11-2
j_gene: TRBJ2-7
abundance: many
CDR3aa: CASSLRRSYEQYF
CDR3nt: TGTGCCAGCAGCTTAAGGCGTTCCTACGAGCAGTACTTC